These 32 T cell receptor beta chains came from one sample sequenced in a study of CD8+ T cells in alopecia areata. cDNA prepared by RNA extraction and subsequent reverse transcription served as the template for sequencing. The repertoire was sequenced with immunoSEQ multiplex PCR; TCRdb's copy has only in-frame clones and lacks some. The sample has about 120,000 clones, none seen only once; the top ten hold less than 20%. Sequencing was carried out using lesional skin. The receptors were gathered from a C3H/HeJ mouse with alopecia areata. This mouse strain has H2-k as its MHC haplotype.

In the case of this clone: Mouse germline and gene names are used. The CDR3 end falls 4 residues outside the read, so it is completed with the germline J gene. V gene TRBV13-1 combines with J gene TRBJ1-4, with a weak D call TRBD1 (6 bases). CDR1 and CDR2 (germline): NSHNY, SYGAGN. The CDR3 totals 15 residues. V lost 5 bases and J lost 3, with 14 bases in between. The part of the CDR3 DNA that was read is TGTGCCAGCAGAGCCCGGGACAAACCCAACGAA. Protein product: CASRARDKPNE. The entire CDR3 protein reads CASRARDKPNERLFF.

Regarding this clone: Mouse germline and gene names are used. From the germline J gene comes the end of the CDR3, since the read stops 4 residues before it. The chain recombines TRBV13-1 with TRBJ2-1, with D unclear. V was clipped by 1 base and J by 1 base, with 9 bases between them. The CDR3 is 15 residues long. Germline CDR1 NSHNY, CDR2 SYGAGN. CDR3 sequence reads: CASSDQAENYAEQFF. The CDR3 DNA, read in part, is TGTGCCAGCAGTGATCAGGCGGAAAACTATGCT.

This clone has a handful of counts. The germline and genes are mouse ones. The sequence runs out 4 residues before the end of the CDR3; the remainder is reconstructed from the germline J gene. The same CDR3 also results from other DNA sequences found in this sample. The V and J genes are TRBV17 and TRBJ2-3; the match to TRBD2 covers 7 bases. Germline CDR1 is MNHDT and CDR2 is YYDKIL. This CDR3 region has 15 residues. V lost 3 bases and J lost 1; bases outside the gene matches: 4. This CDR3 is CASSSPGTGAETLYF. The part of the CDR3 DNA that was read is TGTGCTAGCAGTAGTCCCGGGACTGGTGCAGAA.

About this clone: The gene symbols are mouse symbols. The read terminates 4 residues ahead of where the CDR3 ends, so the germline J gene completes it. The V gene is TRBV13-1, the J gene TRBJ2-5, with 10 bases aligning to TRBD2. Germline assignment: CDR1 NSHNY and CDR2 SYGAGN. V trimming: 3 bases; J trimming: 3 bases; junction bases outside the gene matches: 4. This CDR3 spans 15 amino acids. CDR3 DNA (partial): TGTGCCAGCAGTGGAAGACTGGGGGGACAAGAC. Amino acids: CASSGRLGGQD. Given in full, the CDR3 is CASSGRLGGQDTQYF.

Comments on this clone: Gene names and germline match the mouse. The DNA ends 4 residues before the CDR3 does, and the rest of the CDR3 is filled in from the germline J gene. The chain combines TRBV1 with TRBJ2-5, with D perhaps TRBD2 (6 bases). The V end was cut by 1 base, the J end by 0 bases, with 11 bases between. The CDR3 extends over 16 amino acids. Germline V CDR1 and CDR2: NSQYPW, LRSPGD (reference sequence). Incomplete CDR3 DNA: TGCACCTGCAGTGCAGTCACTGGGATTAACCAAGAC. Translated, it gives CTCSAVTGINQD. The full-length CDR3 reads as CTCSAVTGINQDTQYF. Combining the CDR3 with reference TRBV1 and TRBJ2-5 gives the whole variable domain VTLLEQNPRWRLVPRGQAVNLRCILKNSQYPWMSWYQQDLQKQLQWLFTLRSPGDKEVKSLPGADYLATRVTDTELRLQVANMSQGRTLYCTCSAVTGINQDTQYFGPGTRLLVL.

This clone showed up just a few times. Mouse gene names apply. The missing CDR3 end, 4 residues past where the read stops, is filled in from the germline J gene. The chain uses TRBV1 and TRBJ2-3; TRBD1 is a possible D gene (6 bases). Germline values: CDR1 NSQYPW, CDR2 LRSPGD (reference sequence). The CDR3 extends over 16 amino acids. V was clipped by 0 bases and J by 0 bases, with 10 bases between them. This chain's CDR3 is CTCSADPGTSAETLYF. CDR3 DNA, as far as it was read: TGCACCTGCAGTGCAGATCCCGGGACAAGTGCAGAA.

On this clone: Gene names are mouse gene names. CDR3 DNA (partial): TGTGCAAGCAGCTTACAGGGGGCAAACACA. Translating gives CASSLQGANT. The whole CDR3 sequence reads CASSLQGANTEVFF. The chain couples TRBV16 to TRBJ1-1, with TRBD1 matching over 7 bases. Coverage ceases 4 residues before the CDR3 finishes, and the germline J gene fills in the end. CDR1 and CDR2 from the germline V gene are SGHSA and FRNQAP. The CDR3 spans 14 residues. Trimming removed 2 bases from V and 0 bases from J; junction bases left unmatched: 0. The full variable domain, in which reference TRBV16 and TRBJ1-1 provide the parts outside the CDR3, is NAGVIQTPRHKVTGKGQEATLWCEPISGHSAVFWYRQTIVQGLEFLTYFRNQAPIDDSGMPKERFSAQMPNQSHSTLKIQSTQPQDSAVYLCASSLQGANTEVFFGKGTRLTVV.

As regards this clone: Gene names are mouse gene names. The CDR3 end lies 4 residues beyond the end of the read and is filled in from the germline J gene. The same CDR3 arises from other DNA sequences in this sample as well. The J gene is TRBJ1-1, the V gene TRBV13-3; 10 positions agree with TRBD1. The CDR3 contains 14 residues. In germline, CDR1 is NNHDY, CDR2 SYVADS. V was pared by 6 bases and J by 1 base, with 3 bases of the junction left unmatched. CDR3 DNA, as far as it was read: TGTGCCAGCACTTGGGACAGGGGAAACACA. This gives the protein CASTWDRGNT. The full CDR3 sequence reads CASTWDRGNTEVFF.

This clone has a handful of counts. Gene names refer to mouse genes. The CDR3 extends 4 residues past the end of the read, so its final part is completed from the germline J gene. The chain joins TRBV1 to TRBJ2-1; 7 bases agree with TRBD1. V shed 3 bases and J 3 bases; nucleotides not matched to a gene: 5. CDR3 length: 15 residues. Germline V gives CDR1 NSQYPW, CDR2 LRSPGD (reference sequence). The covered CDR3 bases are TGCACCTGCAGTGCCCTCCGGGACAGCTATGCT. Its translation: CTCSALRDSYA. The full CDR3 protein is CTCSALRDSYAEQFF.

With respect to this clone: Here the gene names and germline are mouse. The observed sequence ends 4 residues before the CDR3 terminus, with the missing tail filled in from the germline J gene. V gene TRBV19 combines with J gene TRBJ2-2; TRBD1 matches 10 bases. Per germline, CDR1 FNHDT and CDR2 SITEND (reference sequence). This CDR3 has 14 residues. Trimming took 5 bases from V and 5 from J; bases not matched to a gene: 3. The CDR3 here is CASSPGQGTGQLYF. CDR3 DNA, as far as it was read: TGTGCCAGCAGCCCGGGACAGGGGACCGGG.

This clone was seen only a few times. Gene names are mouse gene names. The sequenced fragment ends 4 residues before the CDR3 boundary, so the rest is inferred from the germline J gene. V and J are TRBV1 and TRBJ2-5, with a possible D match to TRBD2 (7 bases). Trimming took 0 bases from V and 2 from J, leaving 15 bases between them. The length of the CDR3 is 17 residues. Per germline, CDR1 NSQYPW and CDR2 LRSPGD (reference sequence). CDR3 in amino acids: CTCSADSGGRVQDTQYF. CDR3 DNA (partial): TGCACCTGCAGTGCAGATTCCGGGGGGCGCGTCCAAGAC.

This clone turned up a few times. Genes and germline are mouse. The read is 4 residues too short to cover the CDR3 end, so that end is filled in from the germline J gene. V and J are TRBV13-2 and TRBJ1-4, with D perhaps TRBD1 (6 bases). Trimming took off 3 bases at V and 2 bases at J, with 8 bases between the two ends. Germline V CDR1 and CDR2: NNHNN, SYGAGS (reference sequence). This CDR3 contains 14 residues. The sequenced part of the CDR3 DNA is TGTGCCAGCGGTGGGACAGAGTCCAACGAA. It specifies CASGGTESNE. The full CDR3 reads CASGGTESNERLFF.

The sample holds many counts of this clone. The gene names here belong to mouse. The read comes to an end 4 residues before the CDR3 does, leaving the germline J gene to fill in the end. V usage is TRBV1 and J usage is TRBJ2-7; 13 bases are shared with TRBD2. Germline lookup yields CDR1 NSQYPW and CDR2 LRSPGD (reference sequence). The CDR3 has 17 amino acids. J lost 0 bases, V lost 0 bases, and 2 bases had no gene match. The CDR3 sequence is CTCSADRDWGGSYEQYF. The CDR3 DNA, read in part, is TGCACCTGCAGTGCAGATAGGGACTGGGGGGGCTCCTAT. Variable domain in full (rest from reference TRBV1 and TRBJ2-7): VTLLEQNPRWRLVPRGQAVNLRCILKNSQYPWMSWYQQDLQKQLQWLFTLRSPGDKEVKSLPGADYLATRVTDTELRLQVANMSQGRTLYCTCSADRDWGGSYEQYFGPGTRLTVL.

Worth noting for this clone: Mouse names are used for the genes. Read data end 4 residues before the CDR3 end; the end is taken from the germline J gene. The chain has TRBV1 and TRBJ1-1; a weak D match, TRBD1 (6 bases). From germline, CDR1 is NSQYPW and CDR2 LRSPGD (reference sequence). The CDR3 is made up of 14 amino acids. CDR3 bases read: TGCACCTGCAGTGCAGAAGAAGGGGGGCGA. Its protein is CTCSAEEGGR. The CDR3 reads in full as CTCSAEEGGREVFF.

In this sample, this clone turned up many times. The gene symbols are mouse symbols. The read falls 4 residues short of the CDR3 end, and the missing part is taken from the germline J gene. The rearrangement joins TRBV13-3 to TRBJ1-2; D uncertain. Germline-derived CDR1 and CDR2 are NNHDY and SYVADS. The CDR3 totals 13 residues. V dropped 2 bases and J dropped 4 bases, with 9 bases sitting between them. The DNA read from the CDR3 is TGTGCCAGCAGTGAACACAGTGCCTCC. It encodes CASSEHSAS. The CDR3 in its entirety is CASSEHSASDYTF.

A remark on this clone: Gene names are the mouse ones. The CDR3 loop reads CASSGQGTGQLYF. CDR3 DNA, as far as it was read: TGTGCCAGCAGTGGGCAGGGCACCGGG. V usage is TRBV13-3 and J usage is TRBJ2-2; D might be TRBD1 (5 bases). Coverage ceases 4 residues before the CDR3 finishes, and the germline J gene fills in the end. Per the germline V gene, CDR1 is NNHDY and CDR2 is SYVADS. V was pared by 3 bases and J by 4 bases, with 7 bases between. CDR3 length equals 13 residues.

This clone occurred a few times. Gene names are the mouse ones. CDR3 loop: CASSAEGQNSDYTF. Incomplete CDR3 DNA: TGTGCCAGCAGTGCCGAGGGACAGAACTCC. This sequence joins TRBV13-3 and TRBJ1-2; TRBD1 agrees at 7 bases. Read data end 4 residues before the CDR3 end; the end is taken from the germline J gene. In germline, CDR1 is NNHDY, CDR2 SYVADS. The ends lost 3 bases at V and 2 bases at J; junction bases unmatched: 4. The CDR3 totals 14 residues.

This clone turned up a few times. Gene names are the mouse ones. The observed sequence ends 4 residues before the CDR3 terminus, with the missing tail filled in from the germline J gene. The gene calls are TRBV19 and TRBJ2-2; 9 nucleotides match TRBD1. Germline assignment: CDR1 FNHDT and CDR2 SITEND (reference sequence). The CDR3 is 16 residues long. The ends lost 6 bases at V and 0 bases at J; junction bases unmatched: 6. CDR3 bases read: TGTGCCAGCAACCTAGGGACAGGGTCAAACACCGGG. Translating gives CASNLGTGSNTG. The full CDR3 protein is CASNLGTGSNTGQLYF.

Concerning this clone: Genes and germline are mouse. The read terminates 4 residues before the CDR3 end, so the remaining end is supplied by the germline J gene. This chain connects TRBV13-1 to TRBJ2-5; D is undetermined. This CDR3 has 14 amino acids. Per the germline V gene, CDR1 is NSHNY and CDR2 is SYGAGN. The CDR3 DNA, read in part, is TGTGCCAGCAGTGAAGAGCGCAGATCCGAC. Amino acid sequence: CASSEERRSD. The complete CDR3 protein is CASSEERRSDTQYF.

Concerning this clone: The listed genes are named as in mouse. The read is 4 residues too short to cover the CDR3 end, so that end is filled in from the germline J gene. The V and J genes are TRBV1 and TRBJ2-7, with D perhaps matching TRBD1 (6 bases). V was shortened by 6 bases and J by 2 bases, with 11 bases between the two germline ends. Germline V gene sequence: CDR1 NSQYPW, CDR2 LRSPGD (reference sequence). The CDR3 extends over 13 amino acids. The CDR3 is CTCRGQKPYEQYF. The part of the CDR3 DNA that was read is TGCACCTGCAGAGGACAGAAACCCTAT.

On this clone: The database protein in TCRdb disagrees with the DNA translation at residue 13; the sequence shown here was translated from the DNA. Germline and genes: mouse. The missing CDR3 end, 3 residues past where the read stops, is filled in from the germline J gene. J is TRBJ1-3 and V is TRBV1; possibly TRBD1 for D (6 bases). The CDR3 runs 16 residues. Trimming removed 1 base from V and 3 bases from J, with 13 bases in between. Germline V CDR1 and CDR2: NSQYPW, LRSPGD (reference sequence). Incomplete CDR3 DNA: TGCACCTGCAGTGCAGCTCTCACAGGGATTGGAAATACG. This translates into CTCSAALTGIGNT. The full CDR3 protein is CTCSAALTGIGNTLYF.

A word on this clone: Here the gene names and germline are mouse. The missing CDR3 end, 4 residues past where the read stops, is filled in from the germline J gene. V gene TRBV17 combines with J gene TRBJ1-4, with 12 bases aligning to TRBD1. Germline CDR1 and CDR2: MNHDT and YYDKIL. The CDR3 covers 14 residues. The chain's CDR3 is CASSRGQGAERLFF. CDR3 DNA (partial): TGTGCTAGCAGTAGGGGACAGGGGGCCGAA.

In its sample, this clone was seen a few times. Mouse germline and gene names are used. The read terminates 4 residues ahead of where the CDR3 ends, so the germline J gene completes it. The chain employs TRBV19 and TRBJ1-2, with TRBD1 matching over 9 bases. V was pared by 7 bases and J by 2 bases, with 3 bases of the junction left unmatched. The V gene's germline CDR1 is FNHDT and CDR2 SITEND (reference sequence). The CDR3 length is 13 residues. The part of the CDR3 DNA that was read is TGTGCCAGCCCCGGGACAGGGAACTCC. It yields the protein CASPGTGNS. The whole CDR3 reads CASPGTGNSDYTF.

On this clone: These gene names are mouse names. The read gets to within 4 residues of the CDR3 end, and the germline J gene fills in the rest. The chain couples TRBV19 to TRBJ2-3; D might be TRBD2 (6 bases). V gave up 3 bases and J gave up 0 bases, with 11 bases separating them. This CDR3 spans 15 amino acids. Germline CDR1 and CDR2: FNHDT and SITEND (reference sequence). The CDR3 DNA, read in part, is TGTGCCAGCAGTAACCTGGGGAACAGTGCAGAA. Protein: CASSNLGNSAE. The whole CDR3 sequence reads CASSNLGNSAETLYF.

To note about this clone: Each gene name is a mouse one. With the read ending 4 residues before the CDR3 end, the germline J gene is used to fill in that end. The chain employs TRBV13-1 and TRBJ2-3, with TRBD2 matching 12 bases. V shed 5 bases, J shed 1 base, and the junction held 2 bases outside the gene matches. The CDR3 has 15 residues. The V gene's germline CDR1 is NSHNY and CDR2 SYGAGN. CDR3 sequence: CASRGLGGGAETLYF. Partial CDR3 DNA: TGTGCCAGCAGAGGACTGGGGGGGGGTGCAGAA.

This clone was found a few times. Genes and germline come from the mouse. The sequenced fragment ends 4 residues before the CDR3 boundary, so the rest is inferred from the germline J gene. This sequence joins TRBV13-3 and TRBJ2-2; D is unresolved. The germline gives CDR1 NNHDY, CDR2 SYVADS. The length of the CDR3 is 14 residues. Deletions cut 0 bases from V and 2 bases from J, with 5 bases between. This CDR3 is CASSDVLNTGQLYF. Partial CDR3 DNA: TGTGCCAGCAGTGATGTACTTAACACCGGG.

The table lists this clone with a few counts. Mouse germline and gene names are used. The DNA ends 4 residues before the CDR3 does, and the rest of the CDR3 is filled in from the germline J gene. This chain joins TRBV13-2 and TRBJ2-1; TRBD2 matches 11 bases. Germline V gene lookup returns CDR1 NNHNN and CDR2 SYGAGS (reference sequence). V lost 5 bases and J lost 3; bases outside the gene matches: 7. The CDR3 loop spans 16 amino acids. This chain's CDR3 is CASGSGDWGPYAEQFF. CDR3 DNA, as far as it was read: TGTGCCAGCGGGAGTGGGGACTGGGGGCCCTATGCT.

This clone came up a few times. Mouse names are used for the genes. The read falls 4 residues short of the CDR3 end, and the missing part is taken from the germline J gene. This chain joins TRBV14 and TRBJ2-7; 8 nucleotides align to TRBD2. V shed 1 base, J shed 1 base, and the junction held 1 base outside the gene matches. The V gene's germline CDR1 is SGHDT and CDR2 FRDEAV. The length of the CDR3 is 14 residues. The CDR3 spells CASSFGGASYEQYF. The part of the CDR3 DNA that was read is TGTGCCAGCAGTTTCGGGGGGGCTTCCTAT.

The table lists this clone with a few counts. Gene names denote mouse genes. The sequence runs out 4 residues before the end of the CDR3; the remainder is reconstructed from the germline J gene. This rearrangement joins TRBV13-1 to TRBJ2-5, with TRBD2 matching over 12 bases. CDR3 size: 16 residues. V lost 5 bases, J lost 3 bases, and 7 bases stayed unmatched. Germline CDR1 reads NSHNY; CDR2 reads SYGAGN. The CDR3 sequence: CASSPGTGGRQDTQYF. The CDR3 bases that were read are TGTGCCAGCAGCCCCGGGACTGGGGGGCGTCAAGAC.

This clone appeared a few times. Here the gene names and germline are mouse. The CDR3 extends 4 residues past the end of the read, so its final part is completed from the germline J gene. V usage is TRBV13-3 and J usage is TRBJ1-2, with 7 nucleotides matching TRBD1. CDR3 length: 13 amino acids. Germline-derived CDR1 and CDR2 are NNHDY and SYVADS. V dropped 5 bases and J dropped 1; count of bases not matched to a gene: 2. The CDR3 bases that were read are TGTGCCAGCAGATGGGACAGAAACTCC. It encodes CASRWDRNS. The entire CDR3 protein reads CASRWDRNSDYTF.

This clone has a handful of counts. Gene names and germline refer to mouse. The read ends 4 residues early relative to the CDR3; the germline J gene fills the gap. The chain combines TRBV19 with TRBJ2-7, with 9 positions matching TRBD1. Germline V gene lookup returns CDR1 FNHDT and CDR2 SITEND (reference sequence). The CDR3 consists of 14 residues. The CDR3 bases that were read are TGTGCCAGCAGTCCCACAGGGGGCCCGTAT. It specifies CASSPTGGPY. The full CDR3 protein reads CASSPTGGPYEQYF.

This clone was picked up many times. The genes and germline here are from mouse. The read falls 4 residues short of the CDR3 end, and the missing part is taken from the germline J gene. The chain recombines TRBV13-3 with TRBJ2-3; tentatively, D is TRBD2 (6 bases). Trimming removed 5 bases at V and 0 bases at J, with 13 bases between. The CDR3 is 15 amino acids. Germline values: CDR1 NNHDY, CDR2 SYVADS. The CDR3 DNA, read in part, is TGTGCCAGCAGCGTACTGGGAACTAGTGCAGAA. Amino acid sequence: CASSVLGTSAE. The whole CDR3 protein is CASSVLGTSAETLYF.